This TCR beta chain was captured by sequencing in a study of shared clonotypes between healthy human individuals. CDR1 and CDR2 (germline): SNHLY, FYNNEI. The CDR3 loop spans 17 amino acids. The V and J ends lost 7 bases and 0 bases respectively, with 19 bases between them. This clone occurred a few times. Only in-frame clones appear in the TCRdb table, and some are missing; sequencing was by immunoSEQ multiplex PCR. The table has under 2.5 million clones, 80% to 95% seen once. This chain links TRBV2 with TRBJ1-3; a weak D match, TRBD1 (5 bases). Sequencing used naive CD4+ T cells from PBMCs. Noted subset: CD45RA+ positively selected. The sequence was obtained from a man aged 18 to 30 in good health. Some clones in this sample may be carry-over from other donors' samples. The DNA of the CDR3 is TGTGCCAGCACCATCGGGGCAGGGAAGTTCTCTGGAAACACCATATATTTT. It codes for CASTIGAGKFSGNTIYF.